Each of the 26 T cell receptor beta chains below was sequenced from the same sample in a study of T cell repertoires in cytomegalovirus infection. Their cognate antigens are unknown. TCRdb processed the reads anew with MiXCR; each CDR3 protein has one entry. The table includes roughly 80,000 distinct CDR3 sequences, more than 20% detected once. The sample consisted of CD8+ T cells from cultured PBMCs, taken from culture after CMV antigen stimulation. Source of these receptors: a human donor in good health (CMV status not recorded). Some clones in this sample may be carry-over from other donors' samples.

The chain joins TRBV20-1 to TRBJ1-1; no clear D. Germline CDR1 reads DFQATT; CDR2 reads SNEGSKA (reference sequence). The germline V and J ends were trimmed by 2 bases and 2 bases, with 12 bases remaining between them. This CDR3 spans 14 amino acids. The CDR3 DNA follows: TGCAGTGCTAGAAAGATTGGGAGCAACACTGAAGCTTTCTTT. Protein sequence: CSARKIGSNTEAFF.

Regarding this clonotype: One end of the junction fails to match germline, which may point to a read error. The chain joins TRBV4-1 to TRBJ1-2; the D gene is possibly TRBD1 (6 bases). The CDR3 consists of 15 residues. Germline lookup yields CDR1 MGHRA and CDR2 YSYEKL. CDR3 nucleotide sequence: TGTGCCAGCAGCCCAGGACAGTTTGGGGGCTATGGCTACACCTTC. Protein product: CASSPGQFGGYGYTF.

The rearrangement links TRBV2 to TRBJ2-4; a possible D gene is TRBD1 (6 bases). Germline CDR1 SNHLY, CDR2 FYNNEI. The V end was cut by 7 bases, the J end by 1 base, with 17 bases between. The CDR3 has 16 residues. In DNA, the CDR3 is TGTGCCAGCACCCGCTCGTGGCAGGGGGCCAAAAACATTCAGTACTTC. Amino acid sequence: CASTRSWQGAKNIQYF.

V is TRBV3-1 and J is TRBJ1-1; weak D call: TRBD1 (5 bases). V was clipped by 0 bases and J by 7 bases, with 9 bases between them. The CDR3 consists of 13 residues. The germline gives CDR1 LGHDT, CDR2 YNNKEL (reference sequence). CDR3 loop: CASSQDLQGEAFF. The CDR3 DNA reads TGTGCCAGCAGCCAAGATCTGCAGGGTGAAGCTTTCTTT.

CDR3 nucleotides: TGTGCCTCCCCAGCAGATGGCGGGGGGGAAGAGACCCAGTACTTC. Amino acids: CASPADGGGEETQYF. This sequence joins TRBV7-9 and TRBJ2-5, with 9 bases fitting TRBD2. CDR3 length: 15 residues. Germline values: CDR1 SEHNR, CDR2 FQNEAQ (reference sequence). Germline trimming cut 11 bases from V and 3 bases from J; bases unmatched to any gene: 13. Together with reference TRBV7-9 and TRBJ2-5, the CDR3 gives the full variable domain: DTGVSQNPRHKITKRGQNVTFRCDPISEHNRLYWYRQTLGQGPEFLTYFQNEAQLEKSRLLSDRFSAERPKGSFSTLEIQRTEQGDSAMYLCASPADGGGEETQYFGPGTRLLVL.

The rearrangement joins TRBV7-9 to TRBJ1-1; D is ambiguous. The germline V and J ends were trimmed by 5 bases and 8 bases, with 15 bases remaining between them. CDR3 length: 13 amino acids. Per germline, CDR1 SEHNR and CDR2 FQNEAQ (reference sequence). The CDR3 bases are TGTGCCAGCAGCGGACCGGGAGGAAAAGAAGCTTTCTTT. Residues: CASSGPGGKEAFF.

The chain links TRBV30 to TRBJ1-3, with unresolved D. CDR1 and CDR2 from the germline V gene are GTSNPN and SVGIG (reference sequence). There are 13 residues in the CDR3. V was trimmed by 2 bases and J by 3 bases, leaving 8 bases between them. As DNA, the CDR3 is TGTGCCTGGAGTTATGACCTTGGAAACACCATATATTTT. Its protein product is CAWSYDLGNTIYF.

This sequence joins TRBV6-1 and TRBJ1-1; no clear D. The CDR3 runs to 11 residues. Trimming shortened V by 5 bases and J by 8 bases, and 9 bases separated the two germline ends. Germline CDR1 reads MNHNS; CDR2 reads SASEGT. Written as DNA, the CDR3 is TGTGCCAGCAGTAATCCGAGGGAAGCTTTCTTT. Translation gives CASSNPREAFF.

The chain has TRBV19 and TRBJ1-1, with no clear D. The V end lost 3 bases, the J end lost 10 bases, and 9 bases lay between the germline ends. This CDR3 is built from 11 residues. Per the germline V gene, CDR1 is LNHDA and CDR2 is SQIVND (reference sequence). The CDR3 DNA is TGTGCCAGTAGTATCGGAGAGGGAGCTTTCTTT. It yields the protein CASSIGEGAFF.

This clonotype showed up just a few times. The junction differs from germline at one of its ends, possibly a read error. This chain connects TRBV7-8 to TRBJ1-1, with a tentative D call TRBD1 (5 bases). The CDR3 has 13 residues. The germline V gene has CDR1 SGHVS and CDR2 FQNEAQ. This CDR3 reads CASSLGKGPEAFF. The DNA of the CDR3 is TGTGCCAGCAGTTTAGGGAAGGGGCCTGAAGCTTTCTTT.

This clonotype was detected a few times. The chain employs TRBV5-1 and TRBJ2-7, with 12 bases that match TRBD1. The V segment lost 4 bases and the J segment 8 bases; nucleotides outside the gene matches: 7. There are 14 residues in the CDR3. In germline, CDR1 is SGHRS, CDR2 YFSETQ. The CDR3 nucleotides read TGCGCCAGCAGCGGGGGGACAGGGGGCCTCAAGCAGTACTTC. Its protein is CASSGGTGGLKQYF.

This clonotype was seen once. The chain couples TRBV13 to TRBJ2-2; 13 positions agree with TRBD2. CDR1 is PRHDT and CDR2 is FYEKMQ in the germline V gene (reference sequence). The ends lost 5 bases at V and 5 bases at J; junction bases unmatched: 14. The CDR3 covers 19 residues. The CDR3 spells CASSLESGLAGARTGELFF. The CDR3 DNA follows: TGTGCCAGCAGCCTCGAGTCAGGACTAGCGGGAGCGCGAACCGGGGAGCTGTTTTTT. Looking up the rest from reference TRBV13 and TRBJ2-2 gives the full variable domain: AAGVIQSPRHLIKEKRETATLKCYPIPRHDTVYWYQQGPGQDPQFLISFYEKMQSDKGSIPDRFSAQQFSDYHSELNMSSLELGDSALYFCASSLESGLAGARTGELFFGEGSRLTVL.

A few counts support this clonotype. CDR3 in amino acids: CASSNQREGLGDTQYF. CDR3 nucleotides: TGTGCCAGCAGCAACCAGCGGGAGGGCCTGGGAGATACGCAGTATTTT. The chain uses TRBV7-9 and TRBJ2-3; 10 bases match TRBD2. This CDR3 is built from 16 residues. J was trimmed by 5 bases and V by 5 bases; bases with no gene match: 10. Germline CDR1 SEHNR, CDR2 FQNEAQ (reference sequence).

A few counts support this clonotype. This chain connects TRBV15 to TRBJ1-2; perhaps TRBD1 as D (5 bases). Germline CDR1 and CDR2: LNHNV and YYDKDF (reference sequence). The CDR3 length is 16 residues. V lost 3 bases to trimming and J lost 2 bases, with 16 bases between them. CDR3 sequence reads: CATSRSRDATNYGYTF. The CDR3 nucleotides read TGTGCCACCAGCAGGTCCCGGGACGCCACCAACTATGGCTACACCTTC.

This clonotype was counted only a few times. This chain links TRBV20-1 with TRBJ1-3; TRBD1 agrees at 7 bases. Germline V gene data show CDR1 as DFQATT and CDR2 as SNEGSKA (reference sequence). The CDR3 covers 14 residues. V lost 3 bases, J lost 2 bases, and 4 bases stayed unmatched. This chain's CDR3 is CSARAGGAGNTIYF. CDR3 nucleotides: TGCAGTGCTAGGGCAGGGGGAGCTGGAAACACCATATATTTT.

This clonotype was detected ten times or more. The V and J genes are TRBV11-2 and TRBJ2-1, with D uncertain. Trimming shortened V by 2 bases and J by 1 base, and 12 bases separated the two germline ends. The germline gives CDR1 SGHAT, CDR2 FQNNGV. CDR3 length equals 16 residues. The CDR3 nucleotides are TGTGCCAGCAGCTTAAGGCTGGCGGATTCCTACAATGAGCAGTTCTTC. Amino acid sequence: CASSLRLADSYNEQFF.

This clonotype occurred a few times. The chain employs TRBV28 and TRBJ1-1; 7 bases line up with TRBD1. Germline assignment: CDR1 MDHEN and CDR2 SYDVKM. The CDR3 runs 14 residues. The J segment lost 1 base and the V segment lost 9 bases, leaving 8 bases of the junction unmatched. The CDR3 coding sequence is TGTGCCAGTACAGGGGTGGGGGGGAACACTGAAGCTTTCTTT. It specifies CASTGVGGNTEAFF. Combining the CDR3 with reference TRBV28 and TRBJ1-1 gives the whole variable domain DVKVTQSSRYLVKRTGEKVFLECVQDMDHENMFWYRQDPGLGLRLIYFSYDVKMKEKGDIPEGYSVSREKKERFSLILESASTNQTSMYLCASTGVGGNTEAFFGQGTRLTVV.

This clonotype was picked up a small number of times. The rearrangement links TRBV10-3 to TRBJ1-1; 7 bases align to TRBD1. Germline V gene sequence: CDR1 ENHRY, CDR2 SYGVKD. The CDR3 is 13 residues long. The V and J ends lost 8 bases and 4 bases, in that order; junction bases with no gene match: 7. CDR3 in amino acids: CAILEQGTTEAFF. The DNA of the CDR3 is TGTGCCATCTTAGAACAGGGGACCACTGAAGCTTTCTTT.

This clonotype came up many times. V usage is TRBV27 and J usage is TRBJ1-5; D ambiguous. The V end lost 2 bases, the J end lost 3 bases, and 8 bases lay between the germline ends. This CDR3 spans 14 amino acids. In germline, CDR1 is MNHEY, CDR2 SMNVEV (reference sequence). The CDR3, as DNA: TGTGCCAGCAGTTTAATAGGGAACAATCAGCCCCAGCATTTT. Protein: CASSLIGNNQPQHF.

The chain couples TRBV12-3 or TRBV12-4 to TRBJ2-2, with D possibly matching TRBD1 (6 bases). Trimming removed 6 bases from V and 3 bases from J, with 26 bases in between. The CDR3 is 19 residues long. The CDR3 coding sequence is TGTGCCAGCAGATCCACTCCCGGGACACCGGGCGGATACACCGGGGAGCTGTTTTTT. This sequence encodes CASRSTPGTPGGYTGELFF.

J is TRBJ2-4 and V is TRBV20-1, with D perhaps matching TRBD2 (5 bases). This CDR3 is 14 amino acids long. Trimming stripped 3 bases from V and 0 bases from J, with 9 bases between. The V gene's germline CDR1 is DFQATT and CDR2 SNEGSKA (reference sequence). The CDR3 loop is CSARDFLAKNIQYF. CDR3 nucleotide sequence: TGCAGTGCTAGGGACTTTTTAGCCAAAAACATTCAGTACTTC.

CDR3 DNA: TGTGCCAGCAGAGGGGCGCGGGGGCCCTCCTACGAGCAGTACTTC. Translation gives CASRGARGPSYEQYF. The rearrangement uses TRBV28 and TRBJ2-7; D might be TRBD2 (7 bases). Germline CDR1 and CDR2: MDHEN and SYDVKM. This CDR3 has 15 amino acids. The V and J ends lost 6 bases and 0 bases respectively, with 15 bases between them. Complete variable domain (other parts from reference TRBV28 and TRBJ2-7): DVKVTQSSRYLVKRTGEKVFLECVQDMDHENMFWYRQDPGLGLRLIYFSYDVKMKEKGDIPEGYSVSREKKERFSLILESASTNQTSMYLCASRGARGPSYEQYFGPGTRLTVT.

This clonotype came up many times. The chain recombines TRBV7-9 with TRBJ2-7, with 8 bases lining up with TRBD2. The germline V gene encodes CDR1 SEHNR and CDR2 FQNEAQ (reference sequence). The CDR3 totals 15 residues. The ends lost 5 bases at V and 0 bases at J; junction bases unmatched: 6. This CDR3 is CASSGGAGVSYEQYF. Here the CDR3 DNA reads TGTGCCAGCAGCGGAGGAGCGGGGGTCTCCTACGAGCAGTACTTC.

The gene calls are TRBV20-1 and TRBJ1-1; the D is unclear. Germline values: CDR1 DFQATT, CDR2 SNEGSKA (reference sequence). V gave up 6 bases and J gave up 1 base, with 9 bases separating them. This CDR3 is built from 12 residues. The CDR3 nucleotides read TGCAGTGCCAGAACAAGGAACACTGAAGCTTTCTTT. Translated, it gives CSARTRNTEAFF.

This chain links TRBV23-1 with TRBJ2-7; D is possibly TRBD2 (6 bases). TRBV23-1 has ORF status, its function being uncertain. This CDR3 region has 11 residues. The ends were cut back, 11 bases at V and 5 bases at J, with 13 bases in the middle. The chain's CDR3 is CAPPPGDEQYF. CDR3 DNA sequence: TGCGCCCCCCCCCCGGGGGACGAGCAGTACTTC.

The rearrangement uses TRBV7-9 and TRBJ2-3; TRBD2 is a possible D gene (6 bases). Trimming took off 7 bases at V and 1 base at J, with 12 bases between the two ends. Germline V gene sequence: CDR1 SEHNR, CDR2 FQNEAQ (reference sequence). The length of the CDR3 is 14 residues. The CDR3 nucleotides read TGTGCCAGCATCGGGGGTATCGGCACAGATACGCAGTATTTT. Protein sequence: CASIGGIGTDTQYF.